These 16 T cell receptor beta chains share one sample of origin, sequenced in a study of blood T cell repertoires in COVID-19. Sequencing was performed with immunoSEQ multiplex PCR; in TCRdb, only in-frame clones are kept and a portion is missing. The sample carries hundreds of thousands of clones, 85% to 90% recorded once. Material: peripheral blood. The receptors stem from a human donor in a cohort sampled during active COVID-19.

The count of this clone is one. This sample includes further DNA sequences coding for the same CDR3. This chain connects TRBV18 to TRBJ1-5, with D uncertain. Trimming left V 2 bases short and J 6 bases short, with 8 bases between. The CDR3 consists of 13 residues. Germline loops: CDR1 KGHSH, CDR2 LQKENI. The CDR3, as DNA: TGTGCCAGCTCACCAGGAGGCTCTCAGCCCCAGCATTTT. Translation: CASSPGGSQPQHF.

The chain has TRBV3-1 (or the pseudogene TRBV3-2) and TRBJ1-2, with unresolved D. Germline V CDR1 and CDR2: LGHDT, YNNKEL (reference sequence). V was pared by 11 bases and J by 8 bases, with 24 bases between. CDR3 length: 14 residues. CDR3 sequence reads: CASGGGQQTYGYTF. CDR3 nucleotides: TGTGCCTCCGGCGGCGGCCAGCAGACCTACGGCTACACCTTC.

In the case of this clone: Additional DNA sequences in this sample encode the identical CDR3. V gene TRBV5-4 combines with J gene TRBJ2-7; D call uncertain. CDR1 is SGHNT, CDR2 YYREEE, per germline (reference sequence). CDR3 length: 13 residues. With 0 bases removed from V and 0 bases from J, the gap between germline ends came to 4 bases. The CDR3 region is CASSLDFSYEQYF. For the CDR3, the DNA is TGTGCCAGCAGCTTGGACTTCTCCTACGAGCAGTACTTC. Full variable domain (remainder filled in from reference TRBV5-4 and TRBJ2-7): ETGVTQSPTHLIKTRGQQVTLRCSSQSGHNTVSWYQQALGQGPQFIFQYYREEENGRGNFPPRFSGLQFPNYSSELNVNALELDDSALYLCASSLDFSYEQYFGPGTRLTVT.

The chain recombines TRBV7-2 with TRBJ2-4; maybe TRBD2 (5 bases). Germline V gene sequence: CDR1 SGHTA, CDR2 FQGNSA. The CDR3 has 13 amino acids. V was shortened by 6 bases and J by 14 bases, with 20 bases between the two germline ends. The CDR3 bases are TGTGCCAGCAGAGACCCAGCGGCCCTATTGGAGTACTTC. Translating gives CASRDPAALLEYF.

This chain connects TRBV18 to TRBJ2-1; D may be TRBD2 (6 bases). CDR1 and CDR2 (germline): KGHSH, LQKENI. The CDR3 sequence is 12 residues long. V lost 6 bases, J lost 9 bases, and 12 bases lay in between. The CDR3 sequence: CASSKREAEQFF. In DNA form, the CDR3 reads TGTGCCAGCTCTAAAAGGGAGGCTGAGCAGTTCTTC.

The rearrangement joins TRBV3-1 (or the pseudogene TRBV3-2) to TRBJ1-3, with D possibly TRBD1 on 5 matching bases. CDR1 and CDR2 from the germline V gene are LGHDT and YNNKEL (reference sequence). CDR3 length equals 14 residues. Trimming took 4 bases from V and 2 from J, leaving 9 bases between them. This chain's CDR3 is CASSRGAPGNTIYF. Here the CDR3 DNA reads TGTGCCAGCAGCCGTGGGGCCCCTGGAAACACCATATATTTT.

The rearrangement links TRBV3-1 (or the pseudogene TRBV3-2) to TRBJ2-2; D is possibly TRBD2 (5 bases). Germline values: CDR1 LGHDT, CDR2 YNNKEL (reference sequence). This CDR3 region has 16 residues. Trimming took off 0 bases at V and 7 bases at J, with 15 bases between the two ends. Written as DNA, the CDR3 is TGTGCCAGCAGCCAAGATTTGCGGCTAGCAGGCGGGGAGCTGTTTTTT. Protein: CASSQDLRLAGGELFF.

The chain joins TRBV9 to TRBJ2-3, with D hard to call. Germline V CDR1 and CDR2: SGDLS, YYNGEE. The CDR3 is made up of 13 amino acids. V shed 4 bases and J shed 11 bases, with 17 bases lying between them. The CDR3 loop is CASSPVLGGLQYF. CDR3 coding DNA: TGTGCCAGCAGCCCGGTGCTCGGCGGTTTGCAGTATTTT.

The chain joins TRBV6-5 to TRBJ1-5, with TRBD1 matching 7 bases. CDR3 length: 15 amino acids. Germline values: CDR1 MNHEY, CDR2 SVGAGI. The V segment lost 6 bases and the J segment 3 bases; nucleotides outside the gene matches: 8. The CDR3 protein is CASRKGGQPNQPQHF. The CDR3 DNA reads TGTGCCAGCAGGAAGGGGGGACAGCCCAATCAGCCCCAGCATTTT.

This chain joins TRBV3-1 (or the pseudogene TRBV3-2) and TRBJ2-7, with D maybe TRBD2 (5 bases). The CDR3 is 16 amino acids. Per germline, CDR1 LGHDT and CDR2 YNNKEL (reference sequence). V dropped 2 bases and J dropped 6 bases, with 20 bases sitting between them. CDR3 protein: CASSQTPGARAAEQYF. For the CDR3, the DNA is TGTGCCAGCAGCCAAACCCCTGGCGCGAGGGCTGCCGAGCAGTACTTC.

CDR3 bases: TGTGCCACCGGTGGTGGACTAGCGGGAGATTCCGGGCAGTACTTC. This codes for CATGGGLAGDSGQYF. This chain uses TRBV6-6 with TRBJ2-7; 13 bases line up with TRBD2. From germline, CDR1 is MNHNY and CDR2 SVGAGI (reference sequence). V shed 10 bases and J 9 bases; nucleotides not matched to a gene: 15. This CDR3 is built from 15 residues.

The chain employs TRBV18 and TRBJ2-3, with 10 bases lining up with TRBD2. V was pared by 4 bases and J by 1 base, with 14 bases of the junction left unmatched. The CDR3 covers 19 residues. Per germline, CDR1 KGHSH and CDR2 LQKENI. In DNA, the CDR3 is TGTGCCAGCTCACTTTCGGCTAGCGGGAGCCTAATTCGCACAGATACGCAGTATTTT. This gives the protein CASSLSASGSLIRTDTQYF.

The rearrangement links TRBV6-1 to TRBJ2-7; D ambiguous. The ends were cut back, 1 base at V and 1 base at J, with 8 bases in the middle. The CDR3 consists of 14 residues. CDR1 is MNHNS, CDR2 SASEGT, per germline. The CDR3 is CASSEGVMSYEQYF. The DNA for the CDR3 is TGTGCCAGCAGTGAAGGTGTAATGTCCTACGAGCAGTACTTC.

The chain combines TRBV3-1 (or the pseudogene TRBV3-2) with TRBJ2-2; D not resolved. CDR1 and CDR2 from the germline V gene are LGHDT and YNNKEL (reference sequence). Between the trimmed V and J ends, which lost 1 base and 2 bases, there was a span of 2 bases. This CDR3 has 13 amino acids. CDR3 DNA sequence: TGTGCCAGCAGCCAAGCTAACACCGGGGAGCTGTTTTTT. Its protein product is CASSQANTGELFF.

This clone was observed once. The chain employs TRBV5-1 and TRBJ2-7; TRBD1 agrees at 12 bases. V trimming: 4 bases; J trimming: 5 bases; junction bases outside the gene matches: 10. From germline, CDR1 is SGHRS and CDR2 YFSETQ. CDR3 length: 16 amino acids. CDR3: CASSPKGTGGFHEQYF. The CDR3 nucleotides read TGCGCCAGCAGCCCCAAAGGGACAGGGGGCTTCCACGAGCAGTACTTC.

This chain connects TRBV7-9 to TRBJ2-7; no firm D call. The CDR3 covers 13 residues. The V gene lost 5 bases and the J gene lost 7 bases, with 15 bases spanning the gap. The germline V gene encodes CDR1 SEHNR and CDR2 FQNEAQ (reference sequence). The CDR3 reads CASSAGAPREQYF. CDR3 sequence (DNA): TGTGCCAGCAGCGCCGGAGCTCCGCGAGAGCAGTACTTC.